Below, 10 T cell receptor beta chains from the same sample are listed, as sequenced in a study of shared clonotypes between healthy human individuals. Method: immunoSEQ multiplex PCR; TCRdb's copy keeps in-frame clones and lacks some. Seen here are over a million clones, around 76% observed once, and the top ten hold roughly 1.4%. Material for sequencing was memory CD4+ T cells sorted from blood. Documented subset: CD45RA-negative fraction. These receptors all come from a man younger than 30 in good health.

The rearrangement joins TRBV7-2 to TRBJ1-2, with 11 bases identical to TRBD1. Germline trimming cut 4 bases from V and 8 bases from J; bases unmatched to any gene: 9. The germline V gene has CDR1 SGHTA and CDR2 FQGNSA. CDR3 length: 15 amino acids. CDR3 sequence (DNA): TGTGCCAGCAGCTCCTACGGACAGGGGGCAAGCGGCTACACCTTC. Translation: CASSSYGQGASGYTF.

There are many counts of this clone. The same CDR3 is also encoded by other DNA sequences in this sample. The chain combines TRBV10-2 with TRBJ1-1; 7 nucleotides line up with TRBD1. This CDR3 is built from 12 residues. V shed 9 bases and J 4 bases; nucleotides not matched to a gene: 5. Germline CDR1 is WSHSY and CDR2 is SAAADI. CDR3 region: CASRDSSTEAFF. The CDR3 DNA reads TGCGCCAGTCGGGACAGCAGCACTGAAGCTTTCTTT.

The J gene is TRBJ1-1, the V gene TRBV5-1; tentatively, D is TRBD1 (5 bases). This CDR3 comprises 16 residues. In germline, CDR1 is SGHRS, CDR2 YFSETQ. Trimming stripped 2 bases from V and 2 bases from J, with 16 bases between. CDR3 in DNA: TGCGCCAGCAGCTTAAATCCGGGACCCCCAAACACTGAAGCTTTCTTT. It codes for CASSLNPGPPNTEAFF.

V usage is TRBV19 and J usage is TRBJ2-3; D ambiguous. The CDR3 has 15 amino acids. Per the germline V gene, CDR1 is LNHDA and CDR2 is SQIVND (reference sequence). Trimming cost V 8 bases and J 0 bases, with 15 bases left between them. DNA of the CDR3: TGTGCCAGTGGGGTTGCCTTTTCTAGCACAGATACGCAGTATTTT. The encoded protein is CASGVAFSSTDTQYF.

The chain combines TRBV29-1 with TRBJ2-3; D may match TRBD1 or TRBD2 (5 bases each). The CDR3 covers 13 residues. Per the germline V gene, CDR1 is SQVTM and CDR2 is ANQGSEA. The ends were cut back, 7 bases at V and 1 base at J, with 12 bases in the middle. The DNA for the CDR3 is TGCAGCGCCACGGGACGGGGCACAGATACGCAGTATTTT. Translating gives CSATGRGTDTQYF.

The chain is built from TRBV5-1 and TRBJ2-5; D is ambiguous. CDR1 is SGHRS, CDR2 YFSETQ, per germline. The V gene lost 2 bases and the J gene lost 1 base, with 21 bases spanning the gap. The CDR3 contains 18 residues. The DNA of the CDR3 is TGCGCCAGCAGCTTCGAATCAAATAGGCCGGCATCCCAAGAGACCCAGTACTTC. This codes for CASSFESNRPASQETQYF.

The chain carries TRBV5-6 and TRBJ1-5; D gene uncertain. Trimming pared 0 bases from V and 10 bases from J, leaving 5 bases between. The germline V gene encodes CDR1 SGHDT and CDR2 YYEEEE. This CDR3 region has 11 residues. CDR3: CASSLVDPQHF. The CDR3 DNA sequence: TGTGCCAGCAGCTTGGTTGATCCCCAGCATTTT. Based on the CDR3 plus reference TRBV5-6 and TRBJ1-5, the full variable domain is DAGVTQSPTHLIKTRGQQVTLRCSPKSGHDTVSWYQQALGQGPQFIFQYYEEEERQRGNFPDRFSGHQFPNYSSELNVNALLLGDSALYLCASSLVDPQHFGDGTRLSIL.

The gene calls are TRBV2 and TRBJ2-6; D perhaps matches TRBD1 (5 bases). CDR1 and CDR2 from the germline V gene are SNHLY and FYNNEI. Trimming stripped 6 bases from V and 0 bases from J, with 9 bases between. This CDR3 comprises 15 residues. The CDR3 protein is CASRKTASGANVLTF. The CDR3 DNA reads TGTGCCAGCAGAAAGACAGCCTCTGGGGCCAACGTCCTGACTTTC. Full variable domain (remainder filled in from reference TRBV2 and TRBJ2-6): EPEVTQTPSHQVTQMGQEVILRCVPISNHLYFYWYRQILGQKVEFLVSFYNNEISEKSEIFDDQFSVERPDGSNFTLKIRSTKLEDSAMYFCASRKTASGANVLTFGAGSRLTVL.

Comments on this clone: The junction departs from germline at one end; a sequencing error may be responsible. The chain uses TRBV5-1 and TRBJ2-7; the match to TRBD2 covers 7 bases. This CDR3 spans 14 amino acids. From germline, CDR1 is SGHRS and CDR2 YFSETQ. CDR3 sequence (DNA): TGCGCCAGCAGATTGGGAGGGCAGGTAGACGAGCAGTACTTC. Its translation: CASRLGGQVDEQYF.

V is TRBV5-1 and J is TRBJ2-5, with D unclear. Trimming shortened V by 0 bases and J by 1 base, and 7 bases separated the two germline ends. The CDR3 is 14 amino acids. The germline gives CDR1 SGHRS, CDR2 YFSETQ. The CDR3 reads CASSLVFFQETQYF. The CDR3 nucleotides are TGCGCCAGCAGCTTGGTCTTCTTCCAAGAGACCCAGTACTTC.